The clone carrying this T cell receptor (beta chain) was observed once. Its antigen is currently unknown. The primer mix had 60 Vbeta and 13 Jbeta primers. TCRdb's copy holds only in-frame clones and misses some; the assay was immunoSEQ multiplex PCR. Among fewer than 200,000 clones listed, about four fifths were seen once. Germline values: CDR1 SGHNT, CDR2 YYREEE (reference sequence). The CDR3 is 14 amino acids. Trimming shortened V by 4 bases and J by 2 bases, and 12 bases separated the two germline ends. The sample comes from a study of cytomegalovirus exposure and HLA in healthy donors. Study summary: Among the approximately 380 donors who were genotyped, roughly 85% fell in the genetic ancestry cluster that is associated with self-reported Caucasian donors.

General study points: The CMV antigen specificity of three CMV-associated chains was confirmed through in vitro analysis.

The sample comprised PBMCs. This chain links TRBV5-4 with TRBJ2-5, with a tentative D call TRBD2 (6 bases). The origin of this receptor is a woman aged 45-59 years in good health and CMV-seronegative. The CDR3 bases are TGTGCCAGCAGCGGCGGGACCACTCAAGAGACCCAGTACTTC. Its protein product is CASSGGTTQETQYF. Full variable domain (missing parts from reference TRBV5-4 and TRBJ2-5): ETGVTQSPTHLIKTRGQQVTLRCSSQSGHNTVSWYQQALGQGPQFIFQYYREEENGRGNFPPRFSGLQFPNYSSELNVNALELDDSALYLCASSGGTTQETQYFGPGTRLLVL.